Listed here is a single T cell receptor beta chain. There is no known antigen for this receptor. No quality values exist for individual bases; no much larger clone is one base distant. These data are taken from a study of T cells after posttransplantation cyclophosphamide (dated by TCRdb to about 2016). Regarding the research as a whole: The study tracked T cell repertoire reconstitution by TRB sequencing after myeloablative bone marrow transplantation using posttransplantation cyclophosphamide as GVHD prophylaxis. Blood from every one of the roughly 30 PTCy patients who had 1-year posttransplant specimens underwent TRB sequencing. Because TRA and TRB clonality correlated tightly in about 9 samples, the subsequent TCR analyses were limited to TRB only. In 3 patients, up to 3 additional blood samples taken between 2 and 5.2 years after transplant also underwent TRB sequencing, as did pretransplant blood from a handful of patients. Antigen receptor sequencing was done on samples from about 34 PTCy-treated patients and from approximately 17 related bone marrow donors of those patients. Public TRB sequences were compared against a database of over 3,000 sequences linked to responses to pathogens, tumor antigens, self-antigens and alloantigens. The study at large found these results: The TRB repertoires of T cells infiltrating skin or GI tract showed only limited overlap with the TRB repertoires of T cells in blood. At 1-2 months, donor-recipient similarity was low but rose over the first year, and the later blood repertoires were often dominated by donor CD8+ memory clones. Across over 40 patients, TRB clonality was highly associated with recipient CMV seropositivity and CMV reactivation, and diversity in PTCy patients was similar to diversity in CNI/methotrexate controls.

TRB sequencing was run on genomic DNA with either the immunoSEQ assay at survey resolution or the hsTCRB kit. As for how the authors treated the data: The immunoSEQ software was used for initial read processing, and the LymphoSeq R package was used for repertoire analyses. Clonality was computed as 1 minus normalized Shannon entropy, and a Gini coefficient was also calculated for each TRB dataset. To infer phenotypes in unsorted samples, TRB sequences from sorted subsets of the recipient or donor were mapped onto unsorted samples from the same recipient. Here the immuneACCESS table is served through TCRdb, limited to in-frame sequences with V and J called. Missing clones are a known gap in these copies; in checked studies unresolved V genes cover under half, and the rest lacks a known reason. The V and J calls and clone size were taken over from that table, and D and trimming were inferred from the DNA. The sample table holds 20,000 to 25,000 clones, of which 75% to 90% were seen once. The ten largest clones represent around 2% of the sample.

Trimming costs V 4 bases and J 7 bases, and their ends lie 14 bases apart. The CDR3 numbers 14 residues from cysteine through phenylalanine. Just CDR3 DNA is preserved here, 42 bases in frame from base 1. Sequences MNHEY (CDR1) and SMNVEV (CDR2) are obtained from the germline V gene (reference sequence). The control cohort was 11 patients given myeloablative marrow transplants with methotrexate plus a calcineurin inhibitor, sampled 1 year after transplant. Mononuclear cells from peripheral blood and bone marrow were separated by Ficoll-Hypaque density centrifugation and then cryopreserved. Recombination joined TRBV27 with TRBJ2-1; a tentative D call is TRBD2 (6 bases match). This TCR was sampled from a female patient younger than 45 who received an allogeneic stem cell transplant from an unrelated donor, was CMV-positive, and had acute and chronic GVHD. Some T cells may derive from the graft donor when a transplant has been performed. The sequences come from PBMCs, collected about 360 days after allogeneic stem cell transplant with calcineurin inhibitor and methotrexate. The CDR3 protein is CASSWAGRGNEQFF. The sequenced DNA is TGTGCCAGCAGTTGGGCGGGAAGGGGAAATGAGCAGTTCTTC.